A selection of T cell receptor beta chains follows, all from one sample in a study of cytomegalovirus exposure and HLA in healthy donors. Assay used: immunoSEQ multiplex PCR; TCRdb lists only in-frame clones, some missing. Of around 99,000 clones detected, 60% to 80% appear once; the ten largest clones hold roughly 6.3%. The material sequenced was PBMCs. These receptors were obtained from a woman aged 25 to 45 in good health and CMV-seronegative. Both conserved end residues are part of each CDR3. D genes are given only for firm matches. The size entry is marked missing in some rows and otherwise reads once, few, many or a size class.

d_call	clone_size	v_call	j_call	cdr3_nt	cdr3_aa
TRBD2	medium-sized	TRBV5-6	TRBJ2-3	TGTGCCAGCAGCTTGGTAGCGGGGGGCCGTAGCACAGATACGCAGTATTTT	CASSLVAGGRSTDTQYF
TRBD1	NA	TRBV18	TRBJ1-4	TGTGCCAGCTCACCGACAGGGACTAATGAAAAACTGTTTTTT	CASSPTGTNEKLFF
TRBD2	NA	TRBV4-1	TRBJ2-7	TGCGCCAGAAGTAGCGGGAGGGCATCCTACGAGCAGTACTTC	CARSSGRASYEQYF
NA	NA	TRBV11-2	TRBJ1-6	TGTGCCAGCAGCTTAAGACCAACGGGATATAATTCACCCCTCCACTTT	CASSLRPTGYNSPLHF
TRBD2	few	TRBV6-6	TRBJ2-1	TGTGCCAGCAGTTACGAAAGCGGGGGTTACGAGCAGTTCTTC	CASSYESGGYEQFF
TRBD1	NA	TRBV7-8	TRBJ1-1	TGTGCCAGCAGCATTACAGGGGGCGGTGAAGCTTTCTTT	CASSITGGGEAFF
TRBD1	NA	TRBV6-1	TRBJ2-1	TGTGCCAGCGGACTGGGACAGTCCTACAATGAGCAGTTCTTC	CASGLGQSYNEQFF
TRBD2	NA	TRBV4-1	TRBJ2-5	TGCGCCAGCAGCCAAGATACCCGACTAGCGTTTCACCAAGAGACCCAGTACTTC	CASSQDTRLAFHQETQYF
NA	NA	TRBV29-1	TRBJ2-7	TGCAGCGTTGAATTCCTCTACGAGCAGTACTTC	CSVEFLYEQYF
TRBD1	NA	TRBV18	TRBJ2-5	TGTGCCAGCTCACCACGGACAGGGCTACAAGAGACCCAGTACTTC	CASSPRTGLQETQYF
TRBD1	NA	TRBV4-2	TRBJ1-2	TGTGCCAGCAGCCCCGGGACAGGGAACTATGGCTACACCTTC	CASSPGTGNYGYTF
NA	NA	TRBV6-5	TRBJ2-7	TGTGCCAGCAGTCGCCCCGGGGGGCGGCAGTACTTC	CASSRPGGRQYF
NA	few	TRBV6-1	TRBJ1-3	TGTGCCAGCAGTGCCCCAGGGGCCTTCTCTGGAAACACCATATATTTT	CASSAPGAFSGNTIYF
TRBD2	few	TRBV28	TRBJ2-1	TGTGCCAGCAGTTTTTTGGGGGAGGGCCGGAATGAGCAGTTCTTC	CASSFLGEGRNEQFF
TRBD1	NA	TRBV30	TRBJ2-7	TGTGCCTGGACCGGGACAGGGGGCCGCTACGAGCAGTACTTC	CAWTGTGGRYEQYF
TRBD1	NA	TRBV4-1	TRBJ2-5	TGCGCCAGCAGCCCAACCGGGACAGGGAGGGAGACCCAGTACTTC	CASSPTGTGRETQYF
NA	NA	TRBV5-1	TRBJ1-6	TGCGCCAGCAGCTTGGCCACAGGGCAAAATTCACCCCTCCACTTT	CASSLATGQNSPLHF
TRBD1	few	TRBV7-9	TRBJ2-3	TGTGCCAGCAGCTTGACAGGGGTCGGCACAGATACGCAGTATTTT	CASSLTGVGTDTQYF
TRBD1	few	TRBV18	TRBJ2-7	TGTGCCAGCTCACTCGGGACAGGTTCAGACGAGCAGTACTTC	CASSLGTGSDEQYF
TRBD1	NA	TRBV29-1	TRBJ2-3	TGCAGCGAGAGACAGGGGGCTGCAGATACGCAGTATTTT	CSERQGAADTQYF
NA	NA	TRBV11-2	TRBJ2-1	TGTGCCAGCAGCTTTTCGGGTGCAGAGCAGTTCTTC	CASSFSGAEQFF
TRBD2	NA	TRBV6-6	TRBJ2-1	TGTGCCAGCAGAGTCGCGGGGGGGGTTGAGCAGTTCTTC	CASRVAGGVEQFF
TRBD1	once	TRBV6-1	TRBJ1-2	TGTGCCAGCAGTGAATTCGGACAGGGAGGTGGCTACACCTTC	CASSEFGQGGGYTF
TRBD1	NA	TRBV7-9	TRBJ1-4	TGTGCCAGCAGCTCCTTGGACAGGCCCGAGAGATTCCTGTTTTTT	CASSSLDRPERFLFF
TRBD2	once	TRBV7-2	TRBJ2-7	TGTGCCAGCACGCCTCTAGCGGGGGAACACTACGAGCAGTACTTC	CASTPLAGEHYEQYF
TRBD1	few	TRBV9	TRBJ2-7	TGTGCCAGCAGCCCCGGACAGGGAGCCTACGAGCAGTACTTC	CASSPGQGAYEQYF
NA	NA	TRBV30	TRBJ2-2	TGTGCCTGGAGTGTAAGCGGTTCCGGGGAGCTGTTTTTT	CAWSVSGSGELFF
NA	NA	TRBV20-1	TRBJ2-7	TGCAGTGCCTACAGGGTGGGGGAGCAGTACTTC	CSAYRVGEQYF
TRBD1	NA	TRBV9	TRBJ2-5	TGTGCCAGCAGCTACGCGGGACAGGGTGATGAGACCCAGTACTTC	CASSYAGQGDETQYF
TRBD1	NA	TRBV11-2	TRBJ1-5	TGTGCCAGCAGCCCCGACAGGGTGGGCAATCAGCCCCAGCATTTT	CASSPDRVGNQPQHF
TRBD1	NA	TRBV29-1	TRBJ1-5	TGCAGCGAACCCGGGACAGGGTGTCGCAATCAGCCCCAGCATTTT	CSEPGTGCRNQPQHF
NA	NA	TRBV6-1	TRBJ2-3	TGTGCCAGCAGCTTTGACTCGTACACAGATACGCAGTATTTT	CASSFDSYTDTQYF
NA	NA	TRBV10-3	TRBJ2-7	TGTGCCATCAGTGCTCCGTGGGCACAGGCTTCCTACGAGCAGTACTTC	CAISAPWAQASYEQYF
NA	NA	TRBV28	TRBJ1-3	TGTGCCAGCAGTTTATCGGTTGGAAACACCATATATTTT	CASSLSVGNTIYF
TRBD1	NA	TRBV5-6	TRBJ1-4	TGTGCCAGCAGCCCCGCGGGGGCAGGGGGCCTGAGAGGTAATGAAAAACTGTTTTTT	CASSPAGAGGLRGNEKLFF
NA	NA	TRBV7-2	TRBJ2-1	TGTGCCAGCAGCTTGTTCAGGGGCTCCTACAATGAGCAGTTCTTC	CASSLFRGSYNEQFF
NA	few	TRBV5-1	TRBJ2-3	TGCGCCAGCAGCATGGGGACATTTAGCACAGATACGCAGTATTTT	CASSMGTFSTDTQYF
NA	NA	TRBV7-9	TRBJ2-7	TGTGCCAGCAGCTTACCGGGGGTGCCGTACGAGCAGTACTTC	CASSLPGVPYEQYF
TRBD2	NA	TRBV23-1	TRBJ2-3	TGCGCCAGCAGTCAATCCTCAACGGGGGGGCCGGGCACAGATACGCAGTATTTT	CASSQSSTGGPGTDTQYF
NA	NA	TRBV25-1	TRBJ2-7	TGTGCCACCAGGGCCTACTACGAGCAGTACTTC	CATRAYYEQYF
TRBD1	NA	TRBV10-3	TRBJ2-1	TGTGCCATCAGAGGGGACAGGGGTTCCTACAATGAGCAGTTCTTC	CAIRGDRGSYNEQFF
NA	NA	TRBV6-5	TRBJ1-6	TGTGCCAGCAGTTACCTCGGGGGGGCAGGTTCACCCCTCCACTTT	CASSYLGGAGSPLHF
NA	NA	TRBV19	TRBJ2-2	TGTGCCAGTAGTACCTCCTCCTCGAGAGCGTGGGAGCTGTTTTTT	CASSTSSSRAWELFF
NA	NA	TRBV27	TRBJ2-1	TGTGCCAGCAGTTTAAATGGAGGGGACAGTGAGCAGTTCTTC	CASSLNGGDSEQFF
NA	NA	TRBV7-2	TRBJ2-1	TGTGCCAGCAGCTCGGGAGTTGAGCAGTTCTTC	CASSSGVEQFF